Below, 29 T cell receptor beta chains from the same sample are listed, as sequenced in a study of blood T cell repertoires in COVID-19. Some clones are missing from TCRdb's copy, which holds only in-frame ones; the method was immunoSEQ multiplex PCR. The sample yields about 280,000 clones, over 75% seen once. Material for sequencing was peripheral blood. The receptors here all came from a human donor in a cohort sampled during active COVID-19.

The chain is built from TRBV19 and TRBJ1-5; the D gene is possibly TRBD1 (6 bases). This CDR3 region has 15 residues. Germline CDR1 and CDR2: LNHDA and SQIVND (reference sequence). The germline V and J ends were trimmed by 4 bases and 5 bases, with 15 bases remaining between them. DNA for the CDR3: TGTGCCAGTAGTACTTATACAGGGACGTATCAGCCCCAGCATTTT. Encoded protein: CASSTYTGTYQPQHF.

The CDR3 is CASSPLGREFTDTQYF. The CDR3 coding sequence is TGTGCCAGCAGCCCCCTTGGGCGGGAGTTCACAGATACGCAGTATTTT. The rearrangement links TRBV7-9 to TRBJ2-3; TRBD2 agrees at 7 bases. Looked up from germline, CDR1 is SEHNR and CDR2 is FQNEAQ (reference sequence). The CDR3 covers 16 residues. V lost 5 bases and J lost 2; bases outside the gene matches: 10.

CDR3 loop: CASRTGSAHAFF. CDR3 coding DNA: TGTGCCAGTAGGACAGGGAGCGCGCATGCTTTCTTT. The genes are TRBV19 and TRBJ1-1; the match to TRBD1 covers 7 bases. V dropped 6 bases and J dropped 11; count of bases not matched to a gene: 9. Germline values: CDR1 LNHDA, CDR2 SQIVND (reference sequence). The CDR3 has 12 residues.

The gene calls are TRBV27 and TRBJ2-5; 11 nucleotides agree with TRBD1. The V gene's germline CDR1 is MNHEY and CDR2 SMNVEV (reference sequence). The trim removed 6 bases at V and 4 bases at J, leaving 7 bases unmatched. The CDR3 is made up of 15 amino acids. The CDR3 sequence: CASRPGTGGAETQYF. Written as DNA, the CDR3 is TGTGCCAGCAGACCAGGGACAGGGGGTGCAGAGACCCAGTACTTC.

The chain recombines TRBV7-2 with TRBJ2-1; D gene ambiguous. CDR1 SGHTA and CDR2 FQGNSA come from the germline V gene. The CDR3 consists of 13 residues. V lost 7 bases, J lost 4 bases, and 11 bases lay in between. The CDR3 DNA is TGTGCCAGCACCCAGGCTGGTTACAATGAGCAGTTCTTC. This gives the protein CASTQAGYNEQFF.

This chain links TRBV13 with TRBJ1-5; tentative D call: TRBD1 (6 bases). Germline CDR1 reads PRHDT; CDR2 reads FYEKMQ (reference sequence). Trimming stripped 3 bases from V and 1 base from J, with 16 bases between. The CDR3 totals 17 residues. The CDR3 nucleotides read TGTGCCAGCAGCTTCGAGGCCCAGGGGCCGAGCAATCAGCCCCAGCATTTT. This sequence encodes CASSFEAQGPSNQPQHF.

The chain has TRBV19 and TRBJ2-1; TRBD2 matches at 10 bases. V trimming: 5 bases; J trimming: 8 bases; junction bases outside the gene matches: 12. CDR3 size: 16 residues. Per germline, CDR1 LNHDA and CDR2 SQIVND (reference sequence). The chain's CDR3 is CASSPERLAGRDEQFF. CDR3 DNA sequence: TGTGCCAGTAGTCCCGAACGACTAGCGGGTAGGGATGAGCAGTTCTTC. Variable domain in full (rest from reference TRBV19 and TRBJ2-1): DGGITQSPKYLFRKEGQNVTLSCEQNLNHDAMYWYRQDPGQGLRLIYYSQIVNDFQKGDIAEGYSVSREKKESFPLTVTSAQKNPTAFYLCASSPERLAGRDEQFFGPGTRLTVL.

This clone was counted once. The chain has TRBV27 and TRBJ1-6, with 7 bases that match TRBD1. The CDR3 contains 14 residues. Germline CDR1 and CDR2: MNHEY and SMNVEV (reference sequence). V shed 6 bases and J 7 bases; nucleotides not matched to a gene: 6. CDR3 in amino acids: CASRGTAANSPLHF. CDR3 DNA sequence: TGTGCCAGCAGGGGGACAGCTGCAAATTCACCCCTCCACTTT.

This chain joins TRBV12-3 or TRBV12-4 and TRBJ1-2, with D perhaps TRBD1 (5 bases). V lost 5 bases and J lost 7, with 14 bases in between. The CDR3 runs to 13 residues. The CDR3 DNA follows: TGTGCCAGCAGTGTAGGGGTCGGCGGTGGCTACACCTTC. It is translated as CASSVGVGGGYTF.

The V call is TRBV24-1, the J call TRBJ2-6; D is undetermined. The CDR3 extends over 15 amino acids. Trimming stripped 4 bases from V and 0 bases from J, with 6 bases between. Germline V gene lookup returns CDR1 KGHDR and CDR2 SFDVKD. The CDR3 DNA follows: TGTGCCACCAGTGACCCCAACTCTGGGGCCAACGTCCTGACTTTC. This gives the protein CATSDPNSGANVLTF.

CDR3 residues: CASSQDSGWGTEAFF. CDR3 DNA sequence: TGTGCCAGCAGCCAAGATTCGGGGTGGGGCACTGAAGCTTTCTTT. V gene TRBV3-1 (or the pseudogene TRBV3-2) combines with J gene TRBJ1-1; no clear D. Deletions cut 0 bases from V and 4 bases from J, with 12 bases between. The CDR3 consists of 15 residues. Germline V gene lookup returns CDR1 LGHDT and CDR2 YNNKEL (reference sequence).

The chain combines TRBV2 with TRBJ1-3; D unclear. The germline gives CDR1 SNHLY, CDR2 FYNNEI. Trimming stripped 9 bases from V and 4 bases from J, with 16 bases between. The CDR3 loop spans 14 amino acids. CDR3 DNA: TGTGCCAGTCGTGAAGATCAGCGGGGAAACACCATATATTTT. Protein: CASREDQRGNTIYF. The full variable domain, in which reference TRBV2 and TRBJ1-3 provide the parts outside the CDR3, is EPEVTQTPSHQVTQMGQEVILRCVPISNHLYFYWYRQILGQKVEFLVSFYNNEISEKSEIFDDQFSVERPDGSNFTLKIRSTKLEDSAMYFCASREDQRGNTIYFGEGSWLTVV.

This chain uses TRBV11-2 with TRBJ2-5; maybe TRBD2 (6 bases). The germline gives CDR1 SGHAT, CDR2 FQNNGV. Trimming removed 6 bases from V and 7 bases from J, with 18 bases in between. This CDR3 is built from 14 residues. The CDR3 reads CASSHDVNGGTQYF. The CDR3 nucleotides are TGTGCCAGCAGTCACGACGTCAACGGGGGGACCCAGTACTTC.

V usage is TRBV5-1 and J usage is TRBJ2-5; TRBD2 is a possible D gene (6 bases). The CDR3 runs 14 residues. Germline loops: CDR1 SGHRS, CDR2 YFSETQ. V shed 4 bases and J shed 5 bases, with 15 bases lying between them. The CDR3: CASSDTGALETQYF. The CDR3 nucleotides read TGCGCCAGCAGCGATACGGGAGCCTTGGAGACCCAGTACTTC.

The V call is TRBV28, the J call TRBJ2-4, with 11 positions matching TRBD1. Germline V gene data show CDR1 as MDHEN and CDR2 as SYDVKM. J was trimmed by 8 bases and V by 3 bases; bases with no gene match: 18. The CDR3 extends over 19 amino acids. Written as DNA, the CDR3 is TGTGCCAGCAGTTTGCCCGCCACCGCCGGGACAGGGGGGTGGGACATTCAGTACTTC. Protein sequence: CASSLPATAGTGGWDIQYF.

The chain links TRBV20-1 to TRBJ2-7, with D perhaps matching TRBD1 (5 bases). V was trimmed by 0 bases and J by 8 bases, leaving 8 bases between them. Germline V gene lookup returns CDR1 DFQATT and CDR2 SNEGSKA (reference sequence). The CDR3 spans 11 residues. The CDR3 DNA is TGCAGTGCTAGAGAAAAGGGGAAGCAGTACTTC. This codes for CSAREKGKQYF.

The genes are TRBV7-2 and TRBJ1-6; 7 nucleotides align to TRBD1. From germline, CDR1 is SGHTA and CDR2 FQGNSA. V trimming: 2 bases; J trimming: 6 bases; junction bases outside the gene matches: 16. CDR3 size: 19 residues. The CDR3 reads CASSLRGQAREFPNSPLHF. DNA for the CDR3: TGTGCCAGCAGCTTACGAGGACAGGCGCGAGAGTTTCCTAATTCACCCCTCCACTTT. Variable domain in full (rest from reference TRBV7-2 and TRBJ1-6): GAGVSQSPSNKVTEKGKDVELRCDPISGHTALYWYRQSLGQGLEFLIYFQGNSAPDKSGLPSDRFSAERTGGSVSTLTIQRTQQEDSAVYLCASSLRGQAREFPNSPLHFGNGTRLTVT.

J is TRBJ1-1 and V is TRBV28; possible D gene TRBD1, 6 bases. The CDR3 has 13 residues. V lost 6 bases, J lost 1 base, and 9 bases lay in between. Germline CDR1 is MDHEN and CDR2 is SYDVKM. The CDR3 loop reads CASRGASNTEAFF. CDR3 bases: TGTGCCAGCAGGGGGGCCTCGAACACTGAAGCTTTCTTT.

As DNA, the CDR3 is TGTGCCAGCAGCCGGACTAGCGGACTAGATACGCAGTATTTT. Translation gives CASSRTSGLDTQYF. This chain links TRBV13 with TRBJ2-3; 10 nucleotides line up with TRBD2. CDR1 is PRHDT and CDR2 is FYEKMQ in the germline V gene (reference sequence). Trimming removed 5 bases from V and 5 bases from J; junction bases left unmatched: 4. The CDR3 spans 14 residues.

This clone turned up a few times. The V and J genes are TRBV28 and TRBJ2-7, with 8 bases that match TRBD1. Germline V gene lookup returns CDR1 MDHEN and CDR2 SYDVKM. The CDR3 loop spans 15 amino acids. The ends lost 8 bases at V and 2 bases at J; junction bases unmatched: 11. The CDR3 region is CASQLRGTGTYEQYF. CDR3 coding DNA: TGTGCCAGCCAACTCCGAGGGACAGGTACCTACGAGCAGTACTTC.

In its sample, this clone was seen once. The chain uses TRBV5-1 and TRBJ2-3, with D possibly matching TRBD1 (6 bases). Trimming took 4 bases from V and 2 from J, leaving 11 bases between them. This CDR3 region has 14 residues. The germline V gene encodes CDR1 SGHRS and CDR2 YFSETQ. CDR3 sequence (DNA): TGCGCCAGCAGCCGATGGACAGTCACAGATACGCAGTATTTT. It is translated as CASSRWTVTDTQYF.

The V and J genes are TRBV5-6 and TRBJ2-1, with 10 bases fitting TRBD1. Germline V lookup: CDR1 SGHDT, CDR2 YYEEEE. The CDR3 has 15 amino acids. The ends lost 2 bases at V and 9 bases at J; junction bases unmatched: 8. For the CDR3, the DNA is TGTGCCAGCAGCTTTCGACAGGGGGCTGTTCCTGAGCAGTTCTTC. Translation: CASSFRQGAVPEQFF.

The chain couples TRBV7-3 to TRBJ2-6, with 9 bases that match TRBD2. Germline V gives CDR1 SGHTA, CDR2 FQGTGA. There are 15 residues in the CDR3. V trimming: 8 bases; J trimming: 2 bases; junction bases outside the gene matches: 4. The CDR3 here is CASGSGGTGANVLTF. DNA of the CDR3: TGTGCCAGCGGAAGCGGGGGGACTGGGGCCAACGTCCTGACTTTC.

This rearrangement joins TRBV9 to TRBJ2-1; TRBD2 matches at 14 bases. The CDR3 is made up of 16 amino acids. The V gene end was trimmed by 4 bases and the J gene end by 7 bases; junction bases not matched to a gene: 7. CDR1 and CDR2 (germline): SGDLS, YYNGEE. CDR3: CASSPRWTSGRNEQFF. CDR3 nucleotide sequence: TGTGCCAGCAGCCCCCGGTGGACTAGCGGGAGGAATGAGCAGTTCTTC.

This rearrangement joins TRBV5-6 to TRBJ1-2; TRBD1 might be the D (5 bases). This CDR3 has 14 residues. V shed 0 bases and J shed 10 bases, with 16 bases lying between them. Germline V gene data show CDR1 as SGHDT and CDR2 as YYEEEE. This CDR3 is CASSLARDARNYTF. The CDR3 DNA sequence: TGTGCCAGCAGCTTGGCCAGGGATGCGAGGAACTACACCTTC.

The chain couples TRBV29-1 to TRBJ2-7, with D unresolved. V lost 5 bases, J lost 0 bases, and 11 bases lay in between. CDR1 SQVTM and CDR2 ANQGSEA come from the germline V gene. The CDR3 is 13 amino acids. The CDR3 DNA sequence: TGCAGCGTTACGCTATGGTCCTCCTACGAGCAGTACTTC. This gives the protein CSVTLWSSYEQYF.

The chain employs TRBV19 and TRBJ2-2; TRBD2 agrees at 12 bases. CDR1 is LNHDA, CDR2 SQIVND, per germline (reference sequence). The CDR3 extends over 15 amino acids. The ends lost 3 bases at V and 5 bases at J; junction bases unmatched: 1. This CDR3 reads CASSIGLAGTGELFF. DNA of the CDR3: TGTGCCAGTAGTATCGGACTAGCGGGAACCGGGGAGCTGTTTTTT.

The genes are TRBV15 and TRBJ2-1; D is unresolved. V shed 0 bases and J shed 8 bases, with 5 bases lying between them. The germline gives CDR1 LNHNV, CDR2 YYDKDF (reference sequence). The CDR3 length is 12 residues. CDR3 DNA sequence: TGTGCCACCAGCAGAGATCCAGATGAGCAGTTCTTC. Translating gives CATSRDPDEQFF.

The chain employs TRBV6-5 and TRBJ1-2; D gene uncertain. Trimming took 5 bases from V and 4 from J, leaving 8 bases between them. The CDR3 sequence is 12 residues long. Germline V gives CDR1 MNHEY, CDR2 SVGAGI. CDR3 loop: CASSTALYGYTF. The CDR3 DNA reads TGTGCCAGCAGTACAGCCCTCTATGGCTACACCTTC.